These T cell receptor beta chains were read from a single sample in a study of blood T cell repertoires in COVID-19. Some clones are missing from TCRdb's copy, which holds only in-frame ones; the method was immunoSEQ multiplex PCR. The sample lists about 370,000 clones; around 87% were seen once. Input material: peripheral blood. Receptors were obtained from a woman in her 30s with COVID-19, enrolled during active disease. Each CDR3 is given without its conserved first and last residue. Each record gives: CDR3 length, clone size, V gene, CDR3 protein. Clone size is stated in some rows and not others, as once, few, many or a class when expanded.

>11|few|TRBV5-6
ASSLARGYEQY
>11|NA|TRBV14
ASSQGGTSGYT
>14|NA|TRBV21-1
ASTTGRSSGANVLT
>12|once|TRBV5-1
ASSLGGGAGTQY
>15|NA|TRBV4-3
ASSRGLAGGGEETQY
>12|NA|TRBV27
ASSPRGLADEQY
>14|NA|TRBV5-8
ASSPLGREPYNEQF
>13|NA|TRBV10-1
ASSEVQGGRAEAF
>15|NA|TRBV4-3
ASSQDSNSGRYYEQF
>13|NA|TRBV6-5
ASRPPGVMAGELF
>13|NA|TRBV7-3
ASSFLAGGPKTQY
>15|NA|TRBV28
ASSLSLARTGNEKLF
>12|NA|TRBV7-2
ASTDIGVYNEQF
>11|NA|TRBV10-1
ASSGTANDEQY
>14|few|TRBV6-5
ASSYSRTAANYEQY
>12|NA|TRBV30
AWGSKRGYNEQF
>10|NA|TRBV7-9
ASSEGAQGYT
>12|NA|TRBV18
ASSRLAEDNEQF
>12|NA|TRBV5-5
ASSLGSPGNTIY
>15|NA|TRBV19
ASSKSGQHSLVDTQY
>12|NA|TRBV7-2
ASSLPGQGGSCI
>13|NA|TRBV11-3
ASSLVGGRDNEQF
>11|once|TRBV6-5
ASRGGYNEKLF
>13|once|TRBV28
ASSLGTGPTGELF
>12|NA|TRBV15
ATSRDRGQETQY
>14|NA|TRBV11-2
ASSFLRGTAYSPLH
>14|NA|TRBV28
ASSRPIAGAKETQY
>10|NA|TRBV11-2
ASSLYSYGYT
>10|NA|TRBV7-2
ASSQRSYGYT
>12|once|TRBV7-9
ASSLGHPNTEAF
>11|NA|TRBV19
ASSSGRADTQY
>13|NA|TRBV10-3
AISGLDRLTYGYT
>10|NA|TRBV5-1
ASSLGDSPLH
>11|NA|TRBV10-3
AISPGGNQPQH
>10|few|TRBV2
ASRDRFSEQY
>13|once|TRBV2
ASSEVGQGKGEQY
>11|NA|TRBV4-2
ASSTGEFQPQH
>16|once|TRBV27
ASSNRGTFGSGANVLT
>14|NA|TRBV18
ASSPSGQTISNEQF
>12|NA|TRBV9
ASAQGGMENIQY
>11|once|TRBV2
ASSASGADTQY
>11|few|TRBV5-1
ASMSGRAVEQF
>13|NA|TRBV7-6
ASSQQQGRNSPLH
>17|NA|TRBV28
ASRVLGTPSGRKADTQY
>12|NA|TRBV11-2
ATRGTSGLNEQF
>12|NA|TRBV10-3
AIRGQAMNTEAF
>12|NA|TRBV10-3
ATRQGGNTGELF
>14|NA|TRBV30
AWSVRGQGAYQPQH
>11|NA|TRBV28
AGRDPDSGELF
>14|NA|TRBV24-1
ATSDSRTGNFGIQY
>11|NA|TRBV18
ASSGTVNSPLH
>10|NA|TRBV4-2
ASSQERVEQF
>13|NA|TRBV6-5
ASSYSIQGYTEAF
>13|NA|TRBV9
ASSPFSREGNEQF
>14|NA|TRBV4-2
ASSQPKTGVAGELF
>9|NA|TRBV30
AWSQDDEQY
>15|NA|TRBV6-2/TRBV6-3
ASSYWPTSGRRNEQF
>14|NA|TRBV28
ASSSWEGRYTGELF
>12|NA|TRBV4-1
ASSQSRGIPEAF
>14|NA|TRBV29-1
SVDEGRAEVQETQY